The source of this TCR beta chain is a study of cytomegalovirus exposure and HLA in healthy donors (dated by TCRdb to about 2017). Notes on the research overall: A later analysis indicated that the 95 to 150 validation repertoires were generated on the platform also employed for the 700 or so repertoires of the first cohort. The aim of the study was to test whether cataloging public T cell receptors could identify signatures of past pathogen exposure. In addition to the first cohort of 650 to 750 subjects, a separate validation cohort of 100 to 150 different subjects was used. To predict cytomegalovirus infection status, the study brought together high-throughput TCR immunosequencing, statistical association of individual TCRs with disease status, and machine learning.

The study at large found these results: The study listed 164 TCR beta chains as associated with cytomegalovirus. A later analysis had no HLA typing for the validation cohort, so co-occurrence there was scored across all 120 repertoires. Three of the identified cytomegalovirus-associated TCR beta chains were confirmed in vitro to be specific for cytomegalovirus antigens. A later analysis found that TCRs clustered in the first cohort also tended to co-occur in the 95 to 150 validation repertoires, with 94% of cluster scores above 0. The authors suggested that the approach could potentially be extended to other disease states and immunological phenotypes. Cytomegalovirus status was reported to be diagnosed by the classifier with high specificity and sensitivity in both the original and validation cohorts. While some public TCRs were present in many individuals, most TCR sequences turned up only very rarely across donors.

Donors formed part of the validation cohort, which comprised fewer than 150 subjects and was distinct from the first cohort of 670 or so subjects. Library prep was done by the immunoSEQ multiplex PCR assay. The study's own analysis went as follows. To diagnose cytomegalovirus status from the catalog of TCR beta chain sequences, a statistical classification framework was built. In TCRdb, the immuneACCESS table is reduced to in-frame sequences with V and J assigned. These tables do not hold every clone; where another copy was compared, an unresolved V gene accounts for under half, and the others remain unexplained. That table gives V, J and clone size, and the DNA gave D and trimming. The sample table shows 100,000 or so clones, and 85% are seen once. The ten largest clonotypes hold more than 20% of the sample. On this clone itself: Its cognate antigen has yet to be identified. No base qualities exist here, and no much larger clone lies one base off it.

The source of this sequence is a man between 18 and 29 years old in good health and CMV-seropositive. Sequencing was performed on PBMCs.

The CDR3 protein sequence reads: CASSRTGAHGYTF. The nucleotides read TGTGCCAGCAGTCGGACAGGGGCTCATGGCTACACCTTC. The sequence links TRBV6-5 to TRBJ1-2; a stretch of 9 junction bases matches TRBD1. Sequences MNHEY (CDR1) and SVGAGI (CDR2) are obtained from the germline V gene. Ends trimmed: V by 5 bases, J by 6 bases; bases unmatched to a gene: 4. The CDR3 starts with the cysteine, ends with the phenylalanine, and has 13 residues. Only CDR3 DNA remains: 39 bases, in frame from the first base.